This T cell receptor beta chain was sequenced during a study of CD8+ T cells in alopecia areata. Turning to the study itself: After 6 to 18 months of tofacitinib, follow-up continued 6 months off drug. Study outcomes and limitations: Lesional scalp exceeded normal scalp in clonality, especially in alopecia totalis/universalis. Scalp sequencing also captures normal skin's resident alphabeta T cells.

This clone was seen more than once but under ten times. The antigen remains undetermined. RNA extraction and reverse transcription yielded cDNA as sequencing template. Some clones are missing from TCRdb's copy, which holds only in-frame ones; the method was immunoSEQ multiplex PCR. Found here are roughly 150,000 clones, 47% of them singletons; the top ten hold about 6.4%. The V gene's germline CDR1 is SGHNT and CDR2 YYREEE (reference sequence). Between the trimmed V and J ends, which lost 2 bases and 7 bases, there was a span of 10 bases. The CDR3 has 12 residues. The clonotype comes from a human donor with alopecia areata. The genes are TRBV5-4 and TRBJ2-7; D gene uncertain. The sequenced sample was CD4+ T cells sorted from blood. The CDR3 loop reads CASSFPGLEQYF. In DNA, the CDR3 is TGTGCCAGCAGCTTCCCCGGGCTTGAGCAGTACTTC. Complete variable domain (other parts from reference TRBV5-4 and TRBJ2-7): ETGVTQSPTHLIKTRGQQVTLRCSSQSGHNTVSWYQQALGQGPQFIFQYYREEENGRGNFPPRFSGLQFPNYSSELNVNALELDDSALYLCASSFPGLEQYFGPGTRLTVT.